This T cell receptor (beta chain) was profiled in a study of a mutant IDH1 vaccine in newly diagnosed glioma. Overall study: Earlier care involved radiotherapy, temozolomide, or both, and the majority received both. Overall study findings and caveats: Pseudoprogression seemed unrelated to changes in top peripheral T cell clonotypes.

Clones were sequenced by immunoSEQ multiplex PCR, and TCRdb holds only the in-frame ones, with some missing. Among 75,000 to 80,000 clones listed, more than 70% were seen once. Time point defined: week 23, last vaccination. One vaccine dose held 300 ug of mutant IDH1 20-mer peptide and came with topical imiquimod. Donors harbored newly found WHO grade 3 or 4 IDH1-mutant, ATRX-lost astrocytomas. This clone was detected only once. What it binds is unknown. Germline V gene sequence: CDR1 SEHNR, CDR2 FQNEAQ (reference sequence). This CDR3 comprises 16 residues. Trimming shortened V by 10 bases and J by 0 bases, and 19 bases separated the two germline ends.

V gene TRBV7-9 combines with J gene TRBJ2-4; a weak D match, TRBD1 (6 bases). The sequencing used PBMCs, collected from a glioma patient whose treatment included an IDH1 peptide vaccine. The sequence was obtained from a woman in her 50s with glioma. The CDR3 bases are TGTGCCACGGGGCAGGGGACGGCCCAAGCCAAAAACATTCAGTACTTC. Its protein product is CATGQGTAQAKNIQYF. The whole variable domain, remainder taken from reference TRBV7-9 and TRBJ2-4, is DTGVSQNPRHKITKRGQNVTFRCDPISEHNRLYWYRQTLGQGPEFLTYFQNEAQLEKSRLLSDRFSAERPKGSFSTLEIQRTEQGDSAMYLCATGQGTAQAKNIQYFGAGTRLSVL.